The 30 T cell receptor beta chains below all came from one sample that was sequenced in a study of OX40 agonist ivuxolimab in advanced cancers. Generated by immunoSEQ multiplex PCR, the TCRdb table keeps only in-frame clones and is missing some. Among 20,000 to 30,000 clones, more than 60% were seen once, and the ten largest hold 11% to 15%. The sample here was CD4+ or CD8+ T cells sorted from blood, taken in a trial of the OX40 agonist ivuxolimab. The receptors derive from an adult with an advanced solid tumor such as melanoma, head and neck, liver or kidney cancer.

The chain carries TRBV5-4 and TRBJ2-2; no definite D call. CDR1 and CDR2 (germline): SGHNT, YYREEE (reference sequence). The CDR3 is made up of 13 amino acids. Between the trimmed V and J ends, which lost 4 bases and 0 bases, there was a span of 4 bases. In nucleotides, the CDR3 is TGTGCCAGCAGCCCCGCGAACACCGGGGAGCTGTTTTTT. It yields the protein CASSPANTGELFF.

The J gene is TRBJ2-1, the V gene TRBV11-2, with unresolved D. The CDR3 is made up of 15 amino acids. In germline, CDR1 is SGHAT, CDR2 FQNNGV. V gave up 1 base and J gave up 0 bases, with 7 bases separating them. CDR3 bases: TGTGCCAGCAGCTTAGTGGCAGACTCCTACAATGAGCAGTTCTTC. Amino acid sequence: CASSLVADSYNEQFF.

This CDR3 is CASSASGARSYNEQFF. CDR3 DNA: TGTGCCAGCAGCGCATCGGGGGCCCGCTCCTACAATGAGCAGTTCTTC. This chain connects TRBV7-9 to TRBJ2-1; D may be TRBD1 or TRBD2 (6 bases each). V was clipped by 5 bases and J by 0 bases, with 14 bases between them. The germline V gene encodes CDR1 SEHNR and CDR2 FQNEAQ (reference sequence). This CDR3 region has 16 residues.

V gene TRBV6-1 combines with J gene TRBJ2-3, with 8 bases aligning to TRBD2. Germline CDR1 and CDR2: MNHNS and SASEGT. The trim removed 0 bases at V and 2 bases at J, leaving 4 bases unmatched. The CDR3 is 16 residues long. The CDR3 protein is CASSEAEAGVTDTQYF. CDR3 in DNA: TGTGCCAGCAGTGAAGCAGAAGCGGGGGTCACAGATACGCAGTATTTT.

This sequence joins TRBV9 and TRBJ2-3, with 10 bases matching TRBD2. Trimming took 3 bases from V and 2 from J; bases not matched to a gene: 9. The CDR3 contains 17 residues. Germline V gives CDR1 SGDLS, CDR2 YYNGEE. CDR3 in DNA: TGTGCCAGCAGCGCGAGCCTTAGCGGGGGGACCACAGATACGCAGTATTTT. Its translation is CASSASLSGGTTDTQYF.

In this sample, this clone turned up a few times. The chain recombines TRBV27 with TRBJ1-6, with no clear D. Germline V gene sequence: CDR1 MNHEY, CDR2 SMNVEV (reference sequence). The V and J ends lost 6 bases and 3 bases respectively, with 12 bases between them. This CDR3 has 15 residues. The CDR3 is CASRPHQNYNSPLHF. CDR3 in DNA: TGTGCCAGCAGGCCCCATCAGAACTATAATTCACCCCTCCACTTT.

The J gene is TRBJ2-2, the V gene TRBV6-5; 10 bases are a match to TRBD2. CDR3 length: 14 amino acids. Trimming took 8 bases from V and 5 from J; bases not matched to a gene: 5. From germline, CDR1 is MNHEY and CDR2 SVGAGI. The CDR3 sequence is CASLLAGTTGELFF. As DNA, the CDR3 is TGTGCCAGCCTACTAGCGGGGACTACCGGGGAGCTGTTTTTT.

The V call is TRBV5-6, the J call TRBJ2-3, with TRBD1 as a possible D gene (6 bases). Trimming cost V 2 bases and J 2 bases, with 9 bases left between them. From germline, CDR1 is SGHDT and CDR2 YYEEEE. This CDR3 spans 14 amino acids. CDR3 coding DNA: TGTGCCAGCAGCTTACCAGGGGTCACAGATACGCAGTATTTT. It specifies CASSLPGVTDTQYF.

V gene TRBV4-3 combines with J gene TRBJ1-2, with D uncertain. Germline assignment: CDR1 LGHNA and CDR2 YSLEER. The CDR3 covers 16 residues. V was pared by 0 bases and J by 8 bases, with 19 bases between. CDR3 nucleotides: TGCGCCAGCAGCCAAGATTGGAGTGTGGCCCCGGGAGGCTACACCTTC. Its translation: CASSQDWSVAPGGYTF.

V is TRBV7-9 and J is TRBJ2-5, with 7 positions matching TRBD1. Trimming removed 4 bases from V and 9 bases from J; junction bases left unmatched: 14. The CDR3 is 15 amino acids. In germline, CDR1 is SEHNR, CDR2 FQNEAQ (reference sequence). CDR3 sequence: CASSSPDRQGRPQYF. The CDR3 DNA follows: TGTGCCAGCAGCTCCCCCGATCGACAGGGCCGCCCCCAGTACTTC.

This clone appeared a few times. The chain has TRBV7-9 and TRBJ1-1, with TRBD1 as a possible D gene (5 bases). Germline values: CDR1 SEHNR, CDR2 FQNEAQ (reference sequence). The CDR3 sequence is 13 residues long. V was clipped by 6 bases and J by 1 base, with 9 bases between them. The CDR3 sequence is CASRGLANTEAFF. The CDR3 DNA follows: TGTGCCAGCAGGGGGCTTGCGAACACTGAAGCTTTCTTT.

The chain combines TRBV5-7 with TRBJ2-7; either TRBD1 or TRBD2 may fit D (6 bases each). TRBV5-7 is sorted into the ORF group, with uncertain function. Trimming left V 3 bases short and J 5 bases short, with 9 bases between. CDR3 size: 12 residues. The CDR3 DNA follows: TGTGCCAGCAGCTGGGGGGCGGACGAGCAGTACTTC. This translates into CASSWGADEQYF.

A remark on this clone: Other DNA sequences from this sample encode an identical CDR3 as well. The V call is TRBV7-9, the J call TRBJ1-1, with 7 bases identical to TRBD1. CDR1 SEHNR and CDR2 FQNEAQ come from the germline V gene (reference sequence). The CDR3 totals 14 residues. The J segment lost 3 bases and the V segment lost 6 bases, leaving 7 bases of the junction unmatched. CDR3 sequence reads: CASSPTGVDTEAFF. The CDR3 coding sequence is TGTGCCAGCAGTCCTACAGGGGTGGACACTGAAGCTTTCTTT.

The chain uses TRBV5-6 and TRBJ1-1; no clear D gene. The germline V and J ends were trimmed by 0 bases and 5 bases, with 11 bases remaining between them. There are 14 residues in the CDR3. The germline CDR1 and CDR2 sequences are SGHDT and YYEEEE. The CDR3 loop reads CASSLVLGMTEAFF. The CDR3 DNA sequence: TGTGCCAGCAGCTTGGTACTCGGCATGACTGAAGCTTTCTTT.

The CDR3 reads CASSPKIGTSGGEETQYF. CDR3 nucleotide sequence: TGTGCCAGCAGTCCTAAGATAGGGACTAGCGGGGGGGAAGAGACCCAGTACTTC. The chain employs TRBV7-3 and TRBJ2-5; 16 nucleotides line up with TRBD2. Germline CDR1 reads SGHTA; CDR2 reads FQGTGA. This CDR3 contains 18 residues. J lost 3 bases, V lost 6 bases, and 10 bases had no gene match.

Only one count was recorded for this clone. The CDR3 nucleotides are TGTGCCAGCAGCTCAACAAATTCGAACACCGGGGAGCTGTTTTTT. Residues: CASSSTNSNTGELFF. The chain is built from TRBV7-9 and TRBJ2-2; no clear D. Per germline, CDR1 SEHNR and CDR2 FQNEAQ (reference sequence). V lost 4 bases to trimming and J lost 0 bases, with 9 bases between them. CDR3 length equals 15 residues. The full variable domain, with the rest looked up from reference TRBV7-9 and TRBJ2-2, is DTGVSQNPRHKITKRGQNVTFRCDPISEHNRLYWYRQTLGQGPEFLTYFQNEAQLEKSRLLSDRFSAERPKGSFSTLEIQRTEQGDSAMYLCASSSTNSNTGELFFGEGSRLTVL.

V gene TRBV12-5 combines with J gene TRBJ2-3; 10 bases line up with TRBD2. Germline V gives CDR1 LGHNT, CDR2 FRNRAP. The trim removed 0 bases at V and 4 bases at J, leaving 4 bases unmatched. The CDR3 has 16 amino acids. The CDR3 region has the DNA TGTGCTAGTGGTTTGGTCGGGACTAGCGAGGCAGATACGCAGTATTTT. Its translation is CASGLVGTSEADTQYF. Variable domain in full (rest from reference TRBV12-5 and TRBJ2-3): DARVTQTPRHKVTEMGQEVTMRCQPILGHNTVFWYRQTMMQGLELLAYFRNRAPLDDSGMPKDRFSAEMPDATLATLKIQPSEPRDSAVYFCASGLVGTSEADTQYFGPGTRLTVL.

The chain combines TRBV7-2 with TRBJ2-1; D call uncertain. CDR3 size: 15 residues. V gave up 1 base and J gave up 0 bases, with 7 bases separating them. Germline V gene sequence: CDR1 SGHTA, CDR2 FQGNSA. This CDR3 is CASSLEGSSYNEQFF. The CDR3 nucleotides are TGTGCCAGCAGCTTAGAGGGAAGCTCCTACAATGAGCAGTTCTTC.

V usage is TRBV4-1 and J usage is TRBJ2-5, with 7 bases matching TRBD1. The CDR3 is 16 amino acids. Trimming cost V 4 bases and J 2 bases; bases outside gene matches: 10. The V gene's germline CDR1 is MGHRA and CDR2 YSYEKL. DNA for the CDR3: TGCGCCAGCAGCCGCTTTCAGGGACAGCTACAAGAGACCCAGTACTTC. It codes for CASSRFQGQLQETQYF.

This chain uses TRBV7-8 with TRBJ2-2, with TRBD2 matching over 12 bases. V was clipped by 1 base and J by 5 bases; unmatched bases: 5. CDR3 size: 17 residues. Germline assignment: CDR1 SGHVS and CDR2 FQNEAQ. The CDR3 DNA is TGTGCCAGCAGCTTAGACCCAACTAGCGGGGGGACCGGGGAGCTGTTTTTT. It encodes CASSLDPTSGGTGELFF.

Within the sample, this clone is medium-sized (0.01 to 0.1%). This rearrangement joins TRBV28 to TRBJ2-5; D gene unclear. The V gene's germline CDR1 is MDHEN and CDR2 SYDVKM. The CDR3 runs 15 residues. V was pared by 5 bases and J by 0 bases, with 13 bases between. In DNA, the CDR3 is TGTGCCAGCAGTAACCCGGAGCAGTACCAAGAGACCCAGTACTTC. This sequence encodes CASSNPEQYQETQYF.

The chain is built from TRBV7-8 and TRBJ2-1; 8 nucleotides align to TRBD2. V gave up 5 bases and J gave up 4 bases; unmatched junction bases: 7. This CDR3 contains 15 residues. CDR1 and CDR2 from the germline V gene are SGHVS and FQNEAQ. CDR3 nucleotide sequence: TGTGCCAGCAGCGAACGGGGGGGAATTTACAATGAGCAGTTCTTC. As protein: CASSERGGIYNEQFF.

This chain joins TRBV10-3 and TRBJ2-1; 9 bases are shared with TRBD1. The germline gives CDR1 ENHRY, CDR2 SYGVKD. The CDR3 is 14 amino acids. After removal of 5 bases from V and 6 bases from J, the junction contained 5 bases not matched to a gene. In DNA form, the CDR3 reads TGTGCCATCAGTCCGGGACAGGGACCCAATGAGCAGTTCTTC. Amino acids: CAISPGQGPNEQFF.

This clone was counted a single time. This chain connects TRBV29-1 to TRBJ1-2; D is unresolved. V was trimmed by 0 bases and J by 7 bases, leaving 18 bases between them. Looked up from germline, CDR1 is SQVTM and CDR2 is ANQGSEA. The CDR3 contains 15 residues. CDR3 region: CSVEDVTRGIIGYTF. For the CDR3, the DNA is TGCAGCGTTGAAGATGTAACTCGCGGCATTATTGGCTACACCTTC.

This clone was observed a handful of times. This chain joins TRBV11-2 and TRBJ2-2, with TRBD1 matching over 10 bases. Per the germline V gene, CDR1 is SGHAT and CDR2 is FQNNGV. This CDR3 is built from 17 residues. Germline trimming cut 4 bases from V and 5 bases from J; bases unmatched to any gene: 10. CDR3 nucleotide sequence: TGTGCCAGCAGCTCTTGGTACCGACAGGGGGCGACCGGGGAGCTGTTTTTT. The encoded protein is CASSSWYRQGATGELFF.

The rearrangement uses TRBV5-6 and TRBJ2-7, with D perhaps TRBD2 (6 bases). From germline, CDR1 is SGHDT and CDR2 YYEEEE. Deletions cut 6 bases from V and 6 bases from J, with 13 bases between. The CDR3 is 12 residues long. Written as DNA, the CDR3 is TGTGCCAGCAACCTCGGGGGAGGCGAGCAGTACTTC. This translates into CASNLGGGEQYF.

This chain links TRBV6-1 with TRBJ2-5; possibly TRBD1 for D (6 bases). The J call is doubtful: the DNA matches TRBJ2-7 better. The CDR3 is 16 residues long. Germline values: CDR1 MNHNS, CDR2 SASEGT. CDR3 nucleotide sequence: TGTGCCAGCAGTGAAGATTTAACAGGGCCCCCCTACGAGCAGTACTTC. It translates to CASSEDLTGPPYEQYF.

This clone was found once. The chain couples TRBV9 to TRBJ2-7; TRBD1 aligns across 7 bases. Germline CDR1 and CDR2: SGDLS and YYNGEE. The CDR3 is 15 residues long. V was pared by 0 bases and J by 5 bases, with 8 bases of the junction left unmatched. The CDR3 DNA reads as TGTGCCAGCAGCGTAGTGGAAGGGGGCGTGAACGAGCAGTACTTC. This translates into CASSVVEGGVNEQYF. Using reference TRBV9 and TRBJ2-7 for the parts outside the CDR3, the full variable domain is DSGVTQTPKHLITATGQRVTLRCSPRSGDLSVYWYQQSLDQGLQFLIQYYNGEERAKGNILERFSAQQFPDLHSELNLSSLELGDSALYFCASSVVEGGVNEQYFGPGTRLTVT.

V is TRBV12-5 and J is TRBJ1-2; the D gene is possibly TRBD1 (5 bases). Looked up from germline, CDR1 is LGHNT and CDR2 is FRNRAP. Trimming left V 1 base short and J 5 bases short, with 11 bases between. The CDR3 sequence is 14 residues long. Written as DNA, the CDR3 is TGTGCTAGTGGTTTGGGAGGGACCCCTTATGGCTACACCTTC. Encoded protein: CASGLGGTPYGYTF.

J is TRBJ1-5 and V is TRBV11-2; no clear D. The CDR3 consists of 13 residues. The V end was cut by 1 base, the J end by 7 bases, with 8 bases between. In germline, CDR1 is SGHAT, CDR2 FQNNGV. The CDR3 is CASSLGGQQPQHF. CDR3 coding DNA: TGTGCCAGCAGCTTAGGAGGGCAGCAGCCCCAGCATTTT.